These 9 T cell receptor beta chains were all obtained from the same sample, sequenced in a study of OX40 agonist ivuxolimab in advanced cancers. Here immunoSEQ multiplex PCR was the method, and the copy in TCRdb shows in-frame clones only, minus some. The data show about 64,000 clones, about 88% seen once. The source material was CD4+ or CD8+ T cells sorted from blood, sampled in a trial of the OX40 agonist ivuxolimab. The receptors were gathered from an adult with an advanced solid tumor such as melanoma, head and neck, liver or kidney cancer.

The rearrangement uses TRBV30 and TRBJ2-1, with D possibly matching TRBD2 (6 bases). From germline, CDR1 is GTSNPN and CDR2 SVGIG (reference sequence). V lost 5 bases and J 3 bases, leaving 20 bases between the germline ends. CDR3 size: 16 residues. CDR3 nucleotides: TGTGCCTGGGGAGACGCCCCGGGGGACCGCTACAATGAGCAGTTCTTC. Encoded protein: CAWGDAPGDRYNEQFF.

The V call is TRBV18, the J call TRBJ1-3; TRBD1 might be the D (6 bases). This CDR3 spans 16 amino acids. CDR1 KGHSH and CDR2 LQKENI come from the germline V gene. Trimming pared 3 bases from V and 4 bases from J, leaving 16 bases between. The CDR3 DNA reads as TGTGCCAGCTCACCCCTGATGATAGGACAGGGAAACACCATATATTTT. Translating gives CASSPLMIGQGNTIYF.

J is TRBJ1-2 and V is TRBV6-5; 8 nucleotides match TRBD1. Per germline, CDR1 MNHEY and CDR2 SVGAGI. CDR3 length equals 13 residues. Trimming cost V 6 bases and J 8 bases; bases outside gene matches: 8. CDR3 amino acids: CASRTTGAGGYTF. The CDR3 coding sequence is TGTGCCAGCAGAACGACAGGGGCGGGAGGCTACACCTTC.

The gene calls are TRBV25-1 and TRBJ2-3; no reliable D call. Germline CDR1 reads MGHDK; CDR2 reads SYGVNS. Deletions cut 3 bases from V and 4 bases from J, with 8 bases between. The CDR3 covers 13 residues. CDR3 sequence reads: CASSDVWADTQYF. In DNA form, the CDR3 reads TGTGCCAGCAGTGACGTTTGGGCAGATACGCAGTATTTT.

The V call is TRBV28, the J call TRBJ1-1; no clear D. The V end lost 5 bases, the J end lost 2 bases, and 15 bases lay between the germline ends. Germline V gene data show CDR1 as MDHEN and CDR2 as SYDVKM. CDR3 length: 15 residues. The CDR3 DNA reads as TGTGCCAGCAGTCCAGCCGGTAGGAGAAACACTGAAGCTTTCTTT. This codes for CASSPAGRRNTEAFF.

The V gene is TRBV28, the J gene TRBJ2-5; 7 nucleotides line up with TRBD2. Per germline, CDR1 MDHEN and CDR2 SYDVKM. The CDR3 runs 15 residues. Trimming cost V 5 bases and J 5 bases; bases outside gene matches: 11. CDR3 protein: CASSPSGSGTETQYF. Written as DNA, the CDR3 is TGTGCCAGCAGTCCTTCAGGGAGCGGGACTGAGACCCAGTACTTC.

In this sample, this clone turned up a few times. The J gene is TRBJ2-7, the V gene TRBV9; TRBD2 aligns across 8 bases. The germline V gene encodes CDR1 SGDLS and CDR2 YYNGEE. V lost 0 bases to trimming and J lost 5 bases; unmatched junction nucleotides: 4. This CDR3 is 14 amino acids long. The CDR3 loop is CASSVGAGADEQYF. The CDR3 nucleotides read TGTGCCAGCAGCGTAGGAGCGGGGGCGGACGAGCAGTACTTC.

The chain joins TRBV4-3 to TRBJ2-3; TRBD2 agrees at 12 bases. The germline gives CDR1 LGHNA, CDR2 YSLEER. Unmatched junction bases numbered 10, after V lost 0 bases and J lost 6 bases. The CDR3 loop spans 18 amino acids. The CDR3 nucleotides are TGCGCCAGCAGCCAAGATCCGGCTAGCGGGGGGGCAGGGGATACGCAGTATTTT. Protein product: CASSQDPASGGAGDTQYF.

This clone was counted a single time. This chain links TRBV19 with TRBJ2-7, with 7 bases lining up with TRBD2. Looked up from germline, CDR1 is LNHDA and CDR2 is SQIVND (reference sequence). The CDR3 has 13 residues. With V trimmed by 1 base and J by 6 bases, 3 bases remained unmatched. This CDR3 is CASSIGEGSEQYF. DNA of the CDR3: TGTGCCAGTAGTATAGGGGAGGGATCCGAGCAGTACTTC.